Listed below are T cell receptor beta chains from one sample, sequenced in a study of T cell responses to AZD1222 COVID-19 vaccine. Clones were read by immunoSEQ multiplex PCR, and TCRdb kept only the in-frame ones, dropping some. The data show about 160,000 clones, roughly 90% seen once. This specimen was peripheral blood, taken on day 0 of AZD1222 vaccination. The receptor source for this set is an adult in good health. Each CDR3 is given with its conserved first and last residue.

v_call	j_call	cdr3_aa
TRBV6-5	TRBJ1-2	CASSYHRDSLGYGYTF
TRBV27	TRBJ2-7	CATWGQDPYEQYF
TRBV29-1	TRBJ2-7	CSVVYGGSLYEQYF
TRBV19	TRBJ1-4	CASRPHRDVEKLFF
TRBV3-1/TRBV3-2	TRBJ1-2	CASSHVGVSYGYTF
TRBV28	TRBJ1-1	CASSFLPPVRGRWHPFF
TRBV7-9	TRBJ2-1	CASSLDGSYNEQFF
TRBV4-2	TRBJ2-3	CASSQLAGGPTSTDTQYF
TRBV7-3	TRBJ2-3	CASSSGSPDTQYF
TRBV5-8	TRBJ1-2	CASSLRGGINGYTF
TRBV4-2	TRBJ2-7	CASSQGARRSSYEQYF
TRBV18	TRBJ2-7	CASSPGTRTYEQYF
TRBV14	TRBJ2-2	CASSQYGEVVNTGELFF
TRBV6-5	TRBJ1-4	CASSKDRYNEKLFF
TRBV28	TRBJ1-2	CASSSGALSYTF
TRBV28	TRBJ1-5	CASRQSNQPQHF
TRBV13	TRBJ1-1	CASKMDSLNTEAFF
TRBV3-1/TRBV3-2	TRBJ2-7	CASSQGGNEQYF
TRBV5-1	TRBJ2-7	CASHLAETYEQYF
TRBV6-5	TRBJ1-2	CASSYSGLDYGYTF
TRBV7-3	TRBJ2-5	CASSFGGGQETQYF
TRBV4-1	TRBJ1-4	CASSQATRGGEKLFF
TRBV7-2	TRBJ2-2	CASSPLSAGVDTGELFF
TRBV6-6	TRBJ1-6	CASNPSGVGNSPLHF
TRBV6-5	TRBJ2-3	CASSYSTGRDTQYF
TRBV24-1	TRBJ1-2	CATSDPGTYGYTF
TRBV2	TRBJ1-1	CASNQGTGRAFF
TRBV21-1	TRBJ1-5	CASSQQEQLWQPQHF
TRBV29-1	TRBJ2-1	CSVERGSGGDNEQFF
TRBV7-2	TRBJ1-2	CASSPRDYGYTF
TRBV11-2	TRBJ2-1	CASSPPSGASGSIF
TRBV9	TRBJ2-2	CASSYRDRDTGELFF
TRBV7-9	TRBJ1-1	CASSFHWGSSGTEAFF
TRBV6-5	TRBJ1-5	CASRGQLNSNQPQHF
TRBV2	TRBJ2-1	CASLRGGIYNEQFF
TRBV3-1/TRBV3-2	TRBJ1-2	CASSQDPGRVEYGYTF
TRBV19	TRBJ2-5	CASSIEVRGGYVTQYF
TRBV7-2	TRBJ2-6	CASSNQVTGANVLTF
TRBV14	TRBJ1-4	CASSQPHDRDDEKLFF
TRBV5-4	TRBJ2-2	CASSLAQGLAARELFF
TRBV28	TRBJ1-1	CAVTGGARTEAFF
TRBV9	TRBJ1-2	CASSVGGGDYGYTF
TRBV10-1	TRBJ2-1	CASSDHPRSSYNEQFF
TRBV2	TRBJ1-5	CASSSDRVKSQPQHF
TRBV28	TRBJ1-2	CASSPDNYGYTF